The next 15 T cell receptor beta chains were all read from a single sample in a study of blood T cell repertoires in COVID-19. Method: immunoSEQ multiplex PCR; TCRdb's copy keeps in-frame clones and lacks some. The sample comprises roughly 67,000 clones, roughly 90% of which are singletons, and less than 5.5% rests with the top ten. Sequenced input: peripheral blood. The receptors here all came from a man over 45 with active COVID-19.

The rearrangement uses TRBV10-3 and TRBJ2-2; 8 bases line up with TRBD1. V lost 2 bases to trimming and J lost 5 bases; unmatched junction nucleotides: 4. The length of the CDR3 is 15 residues. The germline CDR1 and CDR2 sequences are ENHRY and SYGVKD. The CDR3 loop is CAISEGQGRTGELFF. CDR3 coding DNA: TGTGCCATCAGTGAGGGACAGGGTCGGACCGGGGAGCTGTTTTTT.

The chain couples TRBV2 to TRBJ1-1, with D tentatively TRBD1 (5 bases). The germline V and J ends were trimmed by 6 bases and 1 base, with 15 bases remaining between them. Germline V gene sequence: CDR1 SNHLY, CDR2 FYNNEI. The CDR3 sequence is 15 residues long. The CDR3 DNA is TGTGCCAGCAGCCCCCGTGGAGGGACGAACACTGAAGCTTTCTTT. Protein product: CASSPRGGTNTEAFF.

V gene TRBV6-5 combines with J gene TRBJ1-5; a weak D match, TRBD1 (5 bases). Germline CDR1 and CDR2: MNHEY and SVGAGI. CDR3 length: 12 amino acids. V lost 7 bases and J lost 4, with 8 bases in between. CDR3 nucleotides: TGTGCCAGCAAGGGGCCTAATCAGCCCCAGCATTTT. Residues: CASKGPNQPQHF.

V is TRBV16 and J is TRBJ2-2; D gene uncertain. Germline V gene lookup returns CDR1 KGHSY and CDR2 FQNENV. This CDR3 spans 13 amino acids. Trimming cost V 0 bases and J 5 bases, with 4 bases left between them. CDR3 nucleotides: TGTGCCAGCAGCCAATCTATAACCGGGGAGCTGTTTTTT. Amino acids: CASSQSITGELFF. Using reference TRBV16 and TRBJ2-2 for the parts outside the CDR3, the full variable domain is GEEVAQTPKHLVRGEGQKAKLYCAPIKGHSYVFWYQQVLKNEFKFLISFQNENVFDETGMPKERFSAKCLPNSPCSLEIQATKLEDSAVYFCASSQSITGELFFGEGSRLTVL.

CDR3 nucleotide sequence: TGCGCCAGCAGCTGGACAGAGACTAACTATGGCTACACCTTC. Its protein is CASSWTETNYGYTF. This chain uses TRBV5-1 with TRBJ1-2; a weak D match, TRBD1 (6 bases). Germline-derived CDR1 and CDR2 are SGHRS and YFSETQ. Trimming cost V 3 bases and J 0 bases, with 9 bases left between them. The CDR3 length is 14 residues.

The chain combines TRBV7-9 with TRBJ2-2; weak D call: TRBD2 (6 bases). V was shortened by 1 base and J by 3 bases, with 12 bases between the two germline ends. This CDR3 has 16 residues. Germline CDR1 reads SEHNR; CDR2 reads FQNEAQ (reference sequence). The CDR3 region has the DNA TGTGCCAGCAGCTTAGAGTGGCGGGATTACACCGGGGAGCTGTTTTTT. This translates into CASSLEWRDYTGELFF.

V is TRBV9 and J is TRBJ2-2, with 13 bases fitting TRBD2. The CDR3 totals 15 residues. Germline lookup yields CDR1 SGDLS and CDR2 YYNGEE. After removal of 2 bases from V and 7 bases from J, the junction contained 2 bases not matched to a gene. CDR3 coding DNA: TGTGCCAGCAGCGTTACTAGCGGGAGGGACGGGGAGCTGTTTTTT. Encoded protein: CASSVTSGRDGELFF.

The J gene is TRBJ1-4, the V gene TRBV15, with 8 positions matching TRBD1. This CDR3 contains 14 residues. Per germline, CDR1 LNHNV and CDR2 YYDKDF (reference sequence). Trimming cost V 8 bases and J 8 bases; bases outside gene matches: 10. CDR3 loop: CATSNQGAWEKLFF. The CDR3 DNA reads as TGTGCCACCTCAAATCAGGGGGCATGGGAAAAACTGTTTTTT.

This sequence joins TRBV5-1 and TRBJ2-7; 7 bases line up with TRBD1. There are 17 residues in the CDR3. Germline CDR1 and CDR2: SGHRS and YFSETQ. V lost 5 bases, J lost 1 base, and 15 bases stayed unmatched. CDR3 coding DNA: TGCGCCAGCAGGAGATCGTCGGGACAGCAGATTTCCTACGAGCAGTACTTC. This sequence encodes CASRRSSGQQISYEQYF.

The chain combines TRBV5-1 with TRBJ1-2; perhaps TRBD1 as D (6 bases). This CDR3 region has 16 residues. V lost 3 bases, J lost 0 bases, and 15 bases lay in between. Germline CDR1 is SGHRS and CDR2 is YFSETQ. The DNA for the CDR3 is TGCGCCAGCAGCTCAGCGGGACAACCAGCTAACTATGGCTACACCTTC. It is translated as CASSSAGQPANYGYTF.

The chain employs TRBV5-6 and TRBJ2-2; D is possibly TRBD1 (6 bases). Germline loops: CDR1 SGHDT, CDR2 YYEEEE. V was pared by 4 bases and J by 6 bases, with 13 bases between. The length of the CDR3 is 14 residues. This CDR3 is CASSGTGTSGELFF. DNA for the CDR3: TGTGCCAGCAGCGGAACAGGGACCTCCGGGGAGCTGTTTTTT.

The CDR3: CASSPGQRTRNQPQHF. CDR3 nucleotides: TGTGCCAGCAGTCCCGGACAGCGAACGCGGAATCAGCCCCAGCATTTT. This chain joins TRBV6-6 and TRBJ1-5; tentatively, D is TRBD1 (6 bases). From germline, CDR1 is MNHNY and CDR2 SVGAGI (reference sequence). This CDR3 spans 16 amino acids. Between the trimmed V and J ends, which lost 5 bases and 4 bases, there was a span of 18 bases.

V usage is TRBV9 and J usage is TRBJ2-1, with 8 nucleotides matching TRBD2. CDR3 length: 15 residues. Germline V lookup: CDR1 SGDLS, CDR2 YYNGEE. The V and J ends lost 3 bases and 8 bases, in that order; junction bases with no gene match: 10. This CDR3 reads CASSAAGDSTDEQFF. The CDR3 DNA follows: TGTGCCAGCAGCGCAGCGGGAGACAGTACCGATGAGCAGTTCTTC.

The rearrangement joins TRBV9 to TRBJ2-4; D may be TRBD2 (5 bases). The germline CDR1 and CDR2 sequences are SGDLS and YYNGEE. V lost 0 bases and J lost 0, with 10 bases in between. CDR3 length equals 16 residues. The CDR3 loop reads CASSVAGGLAKNIQYF. The CDR3 DNA is TGTGCCAGCAGCGTAGCCGGAGGCTTAGCCAAAAACATTCAGTACTTC.

This rearrangement joins TRBV2 to TRBJ2-5, with TRBD1 as a possible D gene (6 bases). V dropped 2 bases and J dropped 5 bases, with 21 bases sitting between them. Germline assignment: CDR1 SNHLY and CDR2 FYNNEI. The CDR3 runs 17 residues. Here the CDR3 reads CASSEPPRTDPRETQYF. The DNA of the CDR3 is TGTGCCAGCAGTGAACCGCCTAGGACAGACCCCAGGGAGACCCAGTACTTC.